This entry lists 6 T cell receptor beta chains sequenced from one sample in a study of T cells in Graves' hyperthyroidism and ophthalmopathy. Amplification of TCR beta CDR3 regions used RNA as the template. The primer set for the first-round RT-PCR of the TCR CDR3 was HTBI. TCRdb recomputed calls from the multiplex PCR reads with MiXCR, one row per CDR3 protein. The sample contains 200,000 to 250,000 distinct CDR3 sequences, around 17% of which appear only once. Specimen: blood. All receptors come from a man aged 35 to 55 with Graves' hyperthyroidism.

The sample holds many counts of this clonotype. This chain uses TRBV6-1 with TRBJ2-7, with D perhaps TRBD1 or TRBD2 (5 bases each). Germline CDR1 and CDR2: MNHNS and SASEGT. The germline V and J ends were trimmed by 6 bases and 2 bases, with 14 bases remaining between them. The CDR3 is made up of 14 amino acids. The CDR3 DNA reads as TGTGCCAGCAGATCACAAATGGGGGCCTACGAGCAGTACTTC. Translating it yields CASRSQMGAYEQYF.

This clonotype was picked up many times. The J gene is TRBJ2-3, the V gene TRBV7-2; D call uncertain. The CDR3 loop spans 15 amino acids. V lost 0 bases and J lost 5, with 12 bases in between. CDR1 and CDR2 (germline): SGHTA, FQGNSA. CDR3 coding DNA: TGTGCCAGCAGCTTAGCAAATTACCCACGAGATACGCAGTATTTT. It translates to CASSLANYPRDTQYF. Full variable domain (rest looked up from reference TRBV7-2 and TRBJ2-3): GAGVSQSPSNKVTEKGKDVELRCDPISGHTALYWYRQSLGQGLEFLIYFQGNSAPDKSGLPSDRFSAERTGGSVSTLTIQRTQQEDSAVYLCASSLANYPRDTQYFGPGTRLTVL.

This clonotype was observed a handful of times. Since a much larger clone is just one base distant, this may be a read error. V gene TRBV9 combines with J gene TRBJ1-1, with 7 bases matching TRBD1. The V gene end was trimmed by 2 bases and the J gene end by 3 bases; junction bases not matched to a gene: 10. The CDR3 is 16 residues long. CDR1 is SGDLS, CDR2 YYNGEE, per germline. The CDR3 protein is CASSVRDSGMDTEAFF. The CDR3 DNA reads as TGTGCCAGCAGCGTCCGGGACAGTGGAATGGACACTGAAGCTTTCTTT.

This clonotype showed up many times. This chain connects TRBV27 to TRBJ2-2, with D hard to call. The length of the CDR3 is 15 residues. Trimming cost V 8 bases and J 1 base, with 14 bases left between them. The germline gives CDR1 MNHEY, CDR2 SMNVEV (reference sequence). DNA of the CDR3: TGTGCCAGCCGCATTGGAACTCTGAACACCGGGGAGCTGTTTTTT. Protein sequence: CASRIGTLNTGELFF.

This clonotype was seen at least ten times. The chain couples TRBV28 to TRBJ2-7, with 8 bases fitting TRBD1. The CDR3 extends over 14 amino acids. Trimming at V came to 7 bases and at J to 3 bases, leaving 8 bases not matched to a gene. Germline V gene data show CDR1 as MDHEN and CDR2 as SYDVKM. The DNA for the CDR3 is TGTGCCAGCACCCGGACAGGGCCAGGCTACGAGCAGTACTTC. It translates to CASTRTGPGYEQYF.

The chain uses TRBV27 and TRBJ1-6; D is possibly TRBD1 (5 bases). The V end lost 6 bases, the J end lost 10 bases, and 13 bases lay between the germline ends. The CDR3 length is 13 residues. Germline V gives CDR1 MNHEY, CDR2 SMNVEV (reference sequence). Written as DNA, the CDR3 is TGTGCCAGCAGCCCGGGGGTACCCTCACCCCTCCACTTT. It specifies CASSPGVPSPLHF.